This TCR beta chain was found in a study of OX40 agonist ivuxolimab in advanced cancers. The CDR3 contains 14 residues. In germline, CDR1 is MNHEY, CDR2 SVGAGI. V was cut by 5 bases and J by 4 bases, with 14 bases left in between. Profiling relied on immunoSEQ multiplex PCR, and the TCRdb table lists in-frame clones only, not all of them. This table has about 40,000 clones, 85% to 90% appearing once. Blood samples were obtained at baseline, cycle 4 day 1, and cycle 7 day 1. This receptor was obtained from an adult with an advanced solid tumor such as melanoma, head and neck, liver or kidney cancer. The rearrangement uses TRBV6-5 and TRBJ2-5; no firm D call. The specimen was CD4+ or CD8+ T cells sorted from blood, collected in a trial of the OX40 agonist ivuxolimab. CDR3 residues: CASSEVGVGETQYF. The CDR3 region has the DNA TGTGCCAGCAGTGAAGTTGGAGTAGGAGAGACCCAGTACTTC.